These 2 T cell receptor beta chains came from one sample sequenced in a study of technical replicates of blood from several donors. TCRdb's copy holds only in-frame clones and misses some; the assay was immunoSEQ multiplex PCR. This table has more than 55,000 clones, roughly nine tenths appearing once. The sample consisted of T cells isolated from PBMCs. The source of these receptors is a human donor in good health.

CDR3 sequence: CASSQGEGSREKLFF. Written as DNA, the CDR3 is TGTGCCAGCAGTCAAGGGGAGGGCTCACGGGAAAAACTGTTTTTT. This chain links TRBV6-1 with TRBJ1-4; D is possibly TRBD1 (5 bases). Germline values: CDR1 MNHNS, CDR2 SASEGT. CDR3 length: 15 amino acids. V dropped 5 bases and J dropped 8 bases, with 18 bases sitting between them.

The chain has TRBV18 and TRBJ2-5; 9 bases match TRBD1. Germline CDR1 reads KGHSH; CDR2 reads LQKENI. V trimming: 3 bases; J trimming: 4 bases; junction bases outside the gene matches: 3. The CDR3 loop spans 14 amino acids. In nucleotides, the CDR3 is TGTGCCAGCTCACCGGGACAGGGCGGAGAGACCCAGTACTTC. It encodes CASSPGQGGETQYF.